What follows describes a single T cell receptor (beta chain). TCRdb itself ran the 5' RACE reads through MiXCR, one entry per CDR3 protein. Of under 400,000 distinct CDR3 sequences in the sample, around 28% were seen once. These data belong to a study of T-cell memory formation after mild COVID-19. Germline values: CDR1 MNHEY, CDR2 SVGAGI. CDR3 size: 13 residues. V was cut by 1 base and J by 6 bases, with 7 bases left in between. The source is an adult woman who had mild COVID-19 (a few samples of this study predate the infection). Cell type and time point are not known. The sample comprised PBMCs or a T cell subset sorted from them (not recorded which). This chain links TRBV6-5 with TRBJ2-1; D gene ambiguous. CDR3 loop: CASSYLSGNEQFF. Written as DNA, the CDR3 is TGTGCCAGCAGTTACTTGAGTGGCAATGAGCAGTTCTTC.